These 30 T cell receptor beta chains were sequenced from one sample in a study of blood T cell repertoires in COVID-19. Clones were sequenced by immunoSEQ multiplex PCR, and TCRdb holds only the in-frame ones, with some missing. The sample holds roughly 260,000 clones, 80% to 90% seen once. Material for sequencing was PBMCs or T cells enriched from blood (not recorded which). The receptors were gathered from a woman between 45 and 60 years old who had recovered from COVID-19.

The genes are TRBV6-1 and TRBJ1-2, with 9 bases matching TRBD1. CDR1 and CDR2 (germline): MNHNS, SASEGT. The CDR3 is 15 residues long. V lost 0 bases to trimming and J lost 6 bases; unmatched junction nucleotides: 5. CDR3 loop: CASSEASTGGHGYTF. The CDR3 nucleotides read TGTGCCAGCAGTGAAGCGAGTACAGGGGGCCATGGCTACACCTTC.

The V and J genes are TRBV10-3 and TRBJ2-7; 8 nucleotides align to TRBD2. Germline V gene sequence: CDR1 ENHRY, CDR2 SYGVKD. V shed 4 bases and J 7 bases; nucleotides not matched to a gene: 9. There are 14 residues in the CDR3. The CDR3 loop reads CAISANAGGYEQYF. The CDR3 DNA reads as TGTGCCATCAGTGCCAACGCGGGGGGCTATGAGCAGTACTTC.

The V gene is TRBV7-2, the J gene TRBJ2-1, with 9 bases lining up with TRBD2. The trim removed 5 bases at V and 4 bases at J, leaving 12 bases unmatched. The CDR3 is made up of 17 amino acids. Germline CDR1 reads SGHTA; CDR2 reads FQGNSA. The CDR3 nucleotides read TGTGCCAGCAGCCTCGGTCTAGCGGGGAGAGGGTACAATGAGCAGTTCTTC. Translation gives CASSLGLAGRGYNEQFF.

The V gene is TRBV18, the J gene TRBJ2-1; tentatively, D is TRBD1 (5 bases). V lost 6 bases and J lost 10, with 19 bases in between. The CDR3 consists of 14 residues. Germline CDR1 is KGHSH and CDR2 is LQKENI. The CDR3 loop reads CASSGQERPWEQFF. CDR3 DNA: TGTGCCAGCTCGGGGCAGGAAAGACCATGGGAGCAGTTCTTC.

The genes are TRBV9 and TRBJ2-3; the D gene is possibly TRBD2 (6 bases). CDR1 is SGDLS, CDR2 YYNGEE, per germline. The CDR3 consists of 15 residues. V was trimmed by 0 bases and J by 9 bases, leaving 17 bases between them. The CDR3 coding sequence is TGTGCCAGCAGCGTAGGAGGAGGAGGACTACAGACGCAGTATTTT. Its protein product is CASSVGGGGLQTQYF.

V and J are TRBV5-4 and TRBJ2-3; maybe TRBD2 (6 bases). CDR3 size: 14 residues. Trimming shortened V by 4 bases and J by 2 bases, and 11 bases separated the two germline ends. The germline CDR1 and CDR2 sequences are SGHNT and YYREEE (reference sequence). For the CDR3, the DNA is TGTGCCAGCAGCATGGGACTGCTCACAGATACGCAGTATTTT. Its protein product is CASSMGLLTDTQYF.

This chain joins TRBV9 and TRBJ2-1, with D possibly TRBD2 on 5 matching bases. Between the trimmed V and J ends, which lost 4 bases and 9 bases, there was a span of 14 bases. The CDR3 spans 13 residues. In germline, CDR1 is SGDLS, CDR2 YYNGEE. The CDR3 sequence: CASSPEVGGEQFF. CDR3 DNA: TGTGCCAGCAGCCCCGAAGTTGGAGGTGAGCAGTTCTTC.

In its sample, this clone was seen once. The genes are TRBV27 and TRBJ1-1; 8 bases map to TRBD1. V dropped 6 bases and J dropped 1; count of bases not matched to a gene: 7. Germline CDR1 reads MNHEY; CDR2 reads SMNVEV (reference sequence). This CDR3 is built from 15 residues. The CDR3 region has the DNA TGTGCCAGCAGAGGAGAGACAGGGGCGAACACTGAAGCTTTCTTT. This sequence encodes CASRGETGANTEAFF.

V and J are TRBV13 and TRBJ2-2; TRBD2 aligns across 9 bases. J was trimmed by 4 bases and V by 8 bases; bases with no gene match: 11. The CDR3 spans 16 residues. CDR1 is PRHDT, CDR2 FYEKMQ, per germline (reference sequence). The CDR3 loop is CASGREGPGGTGELFF. In DNA form, the CDR3 reads TGTGCCAGCGGGCGGGAGGGCCCGGGTGGCACCGGGGAGCTGTTTTTT. The full variable domain, in which reference TRBV13 and TRBJ2-2 provide the parts outside the CDR3, is AAGVIQSPRHLIKEKRETATLKCYPIPRHDTVYWYQQGPGQDPQFLISFYEKMQSDKGSIPDRFSAQQFSDYHSELNMSSLELGDSALYFCASGREGPGGTGELFFGEGSRLTVL.

The rearrangement uses TRBV2 and TRBJ1-1; 11 nucleotides line up with TRBD1. Germline CDR1 and CDR2: SNHLY and FYNNEI. There are 17 residues in the CDR3. Unmatched junction bases numbered 11, after V lost 4 bases and J lost 4 bases. As DNA, the CDR3 is TGTGCCAGCAGTGTAAACCGCCGGACAGGGGGCGGCACTGAAGCTTTCTTT. The encoded protein is CASSVNRRTGGGTEAFF.

The chain uses TRBV29-1 and TRBJ2-4, with D maybe TRBD1 (6 bases). CDR1 is SQVTM, CDR2 ANQGSEA, per germline. The CDR3 totals 13 residues. V lost 7 bases to trimming and J lost 5 bases, with 15 bases between them. The CDR3 bases are TGCAGCGGAGCTGACAGGAATCAAAACATTCAGTACTTC. Residues: CSGADRNQNIQYF.

This clone was recorded only once. This rearrangement joins TRBV11-2 to TRBJ2-2; D gene unclear. Trimming left V 5 bases short and J 0 bases short, with 10 bases between. The CDR3 length is 15 residues. Germline assignment: CDR1 SGHAT and CDR2 FQNNGV. CDR3 nucleotide sequence: TGTGCCAGCAGCCTTAGCATGGCGAACACCGGGGAGCTGTTTTTT. This gives the protein CASSLSMANTGELFF.

The chain employs TRBV19 and TRBJ2-1; D is perhaps TRBD2 (5 bases). The V end was cut by 6 bases, the J end by 8 bases, with 20 bases between. Germline CDR1 LNHDA, CDR2 SQIVND (reference sequence). CDR3 length: 15 amino acids. As DNA, the CDR3 is TGTGCCAGTAGACGAGGGCGTAAGTCGATCGATGAGCAGTTCTTC. This gives the protein CASRRGRKSIDEQFF.

This clone has only a few counts. The genes are TRBV5-5 and TRBJ2-3, with 8 bases fitting TRBD1. The CDR3 contains 16 residues. The J segment lost 0 bases and the V segment lost 2 bases, leaving 5 bases of the junction unmatched. Germline loops: CDR1 SGHKS, CDR2 YYEKEE (reference sequence). CDR3 region: CASSLIQGASTDTQYF. As DNA, the CDR3 is TGTGCCAGCAGCTTAATTCAGGGGGCCAGCACAGATACGCAGTATTTT.

The chain couples TRBV14 to TRBJ2-1; TRBD2 is a possible D gene (5 bases). Trimming took 4 bases from V and 4 from J, leaving 11 bases between them. This CDR3 has 14 amino acids. CDR1 and CDR2 (germline): SGHDN, FVKESK. CDR3 DNA sequence: TGTGCCAGCAGCCGGGAGTGGGGATACAATGAGCAGTTCTTC. Its protein product is CASSREWGYNEQFF.

This clone was picked up one time. The chain has TRBV18 and TRBJ1-6; tentative D call: TRBD1 (6 bases). CDR3 length: 16 residues. V dropped 0 bases and J dropped 9 bases, with 15 bases sitting between them. CDR1 is KGHSH, CDR2 LQKENI, per germline. CDR3 sequence (DNA): TGTGCCAGCTCACCACCGGGGACATCTCATGGTTCACCCCTCCACTTT. Its protein product is CASSPPGTSHGSPLHF.

A single count supports this clone. The chain has TRBV24-1 and TRBJ2-4; possible D gene TRBD1, 5 bases. V lost 4 bases and J lost 1, with 22 bases in between. Looked up from germline, CDR1 is KGHDR and CDR2 is SFDVKD. This CDR3 region has 19 residues. DNA for the CDR3: TGTGCCACCAGTGACCCATGGACACATCCGCAGATGGCCAAAAACATTCAGTACTTC. Its translation: CATSDPWTHPQMAKNIQYF.

This chain connects TRBV2 to TRBJ1-1; D is possibly TRBD1 (6 bases). Germline CDR1 is SNHLY and CDR2 is FYNNEI. V lost 6 bases, J lost 3 bases, and 14 bases lay in between. The CDR3 extends over 14 amino acids. The CDR3 DNA follows: TGTGCCAGCAGGACGCGGGGGGCGGACACTGAAGCTTTCTTT. This translates into CASRTRGADTEAFF.

This rearrangement joins TRBV7-3 to TRBJ2-7, with 7 bases aligning to TRBD1. CDR1 is SGHTA, CDR2 FQGTGA, per germline. The CDR3 spans 16 residues. The junction had 11 bases not matched to a gene; V was cut back by 4 bases and J by 2 bases. The CDR3 DNA reads TGTGCCAGCAGCTCGAATACCGGGACAGAAGCCTACGAGCAGTACTTC. It yields the protein CASSSNTGTEAYEQYF.

In its sample, this clone was seen once. The rearrangement uses TRBV4-1 and TRBJ2-7, with D unresolved. Trimming cost V 1 base and J 2 bases, with 9 bases left between them. Germline V gene data show CDR1 as MGHRA and CDR2 as YSYEKL. This CDR3 comprises 14 residues. CDR3 residues: CASSQVPGTYEQYF. CDR3 coding DNA: TGCGCCAGCAGCCAAGTCCCAGGCACCTACGAGCAGTACTTC.

V is TRBV14 and J is TRBJ1-1; perhaps TRBD1 as D (5 bases). This CDR3 region has 15 residues. Germline V gives CDR1 SGHDN, CDR2 FVKESK. The germline V and J ends were trimmed by 4 bases and 5 bases, with 17 bases remaining between them. CDR3 region: CASSREGQGQTEAFF. The DNA of the CDR3 is TGTGCCAGCAGCCGAGAAGGGCAGGGTCAGACTGAAGCTTTCTTT.

This clone occurred a few times. This chain connects TRBV7-3 to TRBJ2-2; 8 bases line up with TRBD2. Germline V gives CDR1 SGHTA, CDR2 FQGTGA. Germline trimming cut 5 bases from V and 8 bases from J; bases unmatched to any gene: 4. The CDR3 covers 13 residues. The chain's CDR3 is CASSRSGTGELFF. The CDR3 DNA is TGTGCCAGCAGCCGTAGCGGGACGGGGGAGCTGTTTTTT.

The J gene is TRBJ1-5, the V gene TRBV5-1, with 7 positions matching TRBD1. This CDR3 comprises 18 residues. Germline V gives CDR1 SGHRS, CDR2 YFSETQ. Losses at the gene ends were 1 base for V and 0 bases for J; bases not matched to a gene: 10. CDR3 DNA sequence: TGCGCCAGCAGCTTGAATGAGAGGGACAGACGTAGCAATCAGCCCCAGCATTTT. Translating gives CASSLNERDRRSNQPQHF. The full variable domain, completed using reference TRBV5-1 and TRBJ1-5, is KAGVTQTPRYLIKTRGQQVTLSCSPISGHRSVSWYQQTPGQGLQFLFEYFSETQRNKGNFPGRFSGRQFSNSRSEMNVSTLELGDSALYLCASSLNERDRRSNQPQHFGDGTRLSIL.

This clone was recorded a few times. This chain joins TRBV10-3 and TRBJ1-4; D unresolved. Trimming pared 3 bases from V and 1 base from J, leaving 15 bases between. Germline values: CDR1 ENHRY, CDR2 SYGVKD. The CDR3 has 17 amino acids. The CDR3 sequence is CAISDYPGEGTNEKLFF. DNA for the CDR3: TGTGCCATCAGTGACTATCCGGGAGAAGGAACTAATGAAAAACTGTTTTTT.

CDR3 in DNA: TGTGCCAGTAGTATGGACAGGGGTTCTTCTGAGCAGTTCTTC. It translates to CASSMDRGSSEQFF. The chain carries TRBV19 and TRBJ2-1; TRBD1 matches at 9 bases. Germline V gives CDR1 LNHDA, CDR2 SQIVND (reference sequence). The CDR3 loop spans 14 amino acids. V gave up 3 bases and J gave up 9 bases; unmatched junction bases: 6. Looking up the rest from reference TRBV19 and TRBJ2-1 gives the full variable domain: DGGITQSPKYLFRKEGQNVTLSCEQNLNHDAMYWYRQDPGQGLRLIYYSQIVNDFQKGDIAEGYSVSREKKESFPLTVTSAQKNPTAFYLCASSMDRGSSEQFFGPGTRLTVL.

CDR3 sequence (DNA): TGTGCCATCACCGACAGGGACCAACAGGCTTTCTTT. Its translation is CAITDRDQQAFF. V is TRBV10-3 and J is TRBJ1-1; 7 positions match TRBD1. The ends lost 7 bases at V and 11 bases at J; junction bases unmatched: 10. In germline, CDR1 is ENHRY, CDR2 SYGVKD. The CDR3 loop spans 12 amino acids.

The chain uses TRBV5-1 and TRBJ1-3; possible D gene TRBD1, 6 bases. The CDR3 extends over 16 amino acids. Trimming removed 0 bases at V and 0 bases at J, with 10 bases between. Per germline, CDR1 SGHRS and CDR2 YFSETQ. CDR3 amino acids: CASSLGLTGSGNTIYF. The CDR3 DNA reads TGCGCCAGCAGCTTGGGATTGACAGGCTCTGGAAACACCATATATTTT.

CDR3 DNA sequence: TGTGCCAGCAGCTTCCCCAGGGAGACAGGGAAGAGGGACACTGAAGCTTTCTTT. Its translation: CASSFPRETGKRDTEAFF. The chain joins TRBV2 to TRBJ1-1, with TRBD1 matching 7 bases. The CDR3 totals 18 residues. Unmatched junction bases numbered 19, after V lost 6 bases and J lost 3 bases. CDR1 SNHLY and CDR2 FYNNEI come from the germline V gene.

This clone is a singleton in its sample. The chain links TRBV28 to TRBJ2-1, with 8 nucleotides matching TRBD1. This CDR3 spans 19 amino acids. V was pared by 3 bases and J by 8 bases, with 21 bases of the junction left unmatched. Germline assignment: CDR1 MDHEN and CDR2 SYDVKM. CDR3 protein: CASSLYRGLKVVRLHEQFF. As DNA, the CDR3 is TGTGCCAGCAGTTTGTACAGGGGGTTGAAGGTTGTAAGGTTGCATGAGCAGTTCTTC. The variable domain in full, with the rest retrieved from reference TRBV28 and TRBJ2-1, is DVKVTQSSRYLVKRTGEKVFLECVQDMDHENMFWYRQDPGLGLRLIYFSYDVKMKEKGDIPEGYSVSREKKERFSLILESASTNQTSMYLCASSLYRGLKVVRLHEQFFGPGTRLTVL.

As concerns this clone: The sample holds other DNA sequences that translate to the same CDR3. The rearrangement links TRBV9 to TRBJ2-1, with D perhaps TRBD1 (6 bases). V was pared by 4 bases and J by 7 bases, with 12 bases between. Per germline, CDR1 SGDLS and CDR2 YYNGEE. The CDR3 loop spans 13 amino acids. The CDR3 spells CASSPRGVNEQFF. The CDR3 nucleotides are TGTGCCAGCAGCCCCAGGGGTGTGAATGAGCAGTTCTTC.